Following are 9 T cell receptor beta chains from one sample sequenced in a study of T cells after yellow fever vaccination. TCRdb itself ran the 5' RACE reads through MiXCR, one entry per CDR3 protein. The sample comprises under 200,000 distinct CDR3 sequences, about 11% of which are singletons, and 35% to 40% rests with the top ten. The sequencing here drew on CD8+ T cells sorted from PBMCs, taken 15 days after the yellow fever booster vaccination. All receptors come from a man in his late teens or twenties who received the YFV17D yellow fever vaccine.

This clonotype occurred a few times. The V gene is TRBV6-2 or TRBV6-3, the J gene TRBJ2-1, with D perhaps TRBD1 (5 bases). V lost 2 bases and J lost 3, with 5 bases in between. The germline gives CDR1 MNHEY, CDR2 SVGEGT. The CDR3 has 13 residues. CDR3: CASSYRGYNEQFF. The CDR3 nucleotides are TGTGCCAGCAGTTACAGGGGCTACAATGAGCAGTTCTTC.

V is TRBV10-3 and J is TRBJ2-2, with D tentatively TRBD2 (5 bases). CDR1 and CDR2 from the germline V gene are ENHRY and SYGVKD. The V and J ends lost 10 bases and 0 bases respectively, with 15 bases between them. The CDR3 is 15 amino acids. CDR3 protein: CATQAPGANTGELFF. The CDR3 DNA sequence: TGTGCCACACAAGCCCCCGGGGCGAACACCGGGGAGCTGTTTTTT.

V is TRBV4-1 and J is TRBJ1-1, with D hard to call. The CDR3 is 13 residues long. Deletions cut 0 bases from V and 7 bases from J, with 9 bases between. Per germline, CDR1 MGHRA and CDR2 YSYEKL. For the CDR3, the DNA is TGCGCCAGCAGCCAAGAACATTCCGTTGAAGCTTTCTTT. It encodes CASSQEHSVEAFF.

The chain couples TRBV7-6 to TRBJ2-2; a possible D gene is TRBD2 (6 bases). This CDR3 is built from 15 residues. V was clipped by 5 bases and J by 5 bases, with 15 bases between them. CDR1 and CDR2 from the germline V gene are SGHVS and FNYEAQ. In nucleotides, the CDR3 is TGTGCCAGCAGCCCCGGCGGAGGAGGGACCGGGGAGCTGTTTTTT. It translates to CASSPGGGGTGELFF.

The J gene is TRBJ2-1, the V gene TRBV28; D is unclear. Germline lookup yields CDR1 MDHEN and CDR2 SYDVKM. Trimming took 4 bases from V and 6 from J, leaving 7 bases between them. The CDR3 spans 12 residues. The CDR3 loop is CASSSPANEQFF. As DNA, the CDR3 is TGTGCCAGCAGTTCCCCTGCCAATGAGCAGTTCTTC.

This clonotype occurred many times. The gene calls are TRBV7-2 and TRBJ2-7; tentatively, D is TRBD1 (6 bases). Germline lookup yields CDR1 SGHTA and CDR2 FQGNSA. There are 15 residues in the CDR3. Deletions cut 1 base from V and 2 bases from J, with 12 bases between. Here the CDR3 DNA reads TGTGCCAGCAGCTTAGGCCCCCAGGGGACCTACGAGCAGTACTTC. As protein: CASSLGPQGTYEQYF.

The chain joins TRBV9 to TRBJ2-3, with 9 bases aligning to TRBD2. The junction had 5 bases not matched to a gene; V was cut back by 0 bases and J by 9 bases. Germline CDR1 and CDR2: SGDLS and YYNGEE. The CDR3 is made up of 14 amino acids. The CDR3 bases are TGTGCCAGCAGCGTAGAGGGCGGGGGGGAGACGCAGTATTTT. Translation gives CASSVEGGGETQYF.

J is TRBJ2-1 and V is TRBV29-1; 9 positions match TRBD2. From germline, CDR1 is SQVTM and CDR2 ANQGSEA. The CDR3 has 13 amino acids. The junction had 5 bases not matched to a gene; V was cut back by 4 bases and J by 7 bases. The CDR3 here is CSVASGEGNEQFF. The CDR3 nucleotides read TGCAGCGTTGCTAGCGGGGAGGGTAATGAGCAGTTCTTC.

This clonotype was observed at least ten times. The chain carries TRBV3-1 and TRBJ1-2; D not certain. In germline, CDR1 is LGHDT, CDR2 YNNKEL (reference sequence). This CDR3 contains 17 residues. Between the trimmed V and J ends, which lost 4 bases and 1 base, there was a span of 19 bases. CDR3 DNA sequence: TGTGCCAGCAGCCCCCTCGAGGCGGAGGCATTTAACTATGGCTACACCTTC. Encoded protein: CASSPLEAEAFNYGYTF. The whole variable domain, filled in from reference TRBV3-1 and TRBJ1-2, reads DTAVSQTPKYLVTQMGNDKSIKCEQNLGHDTMYWYKQDSKKFLKIMFSYNNKELIINETVPNRFSPKSPDKAHLNLHINSLELGDSAVYFCASSPLEAEAFNYGYTFGSGTRLTVV.